The 9 T cell receptor beta chains listed next were all sequenced from one sample in a study of shared clonotypes between healthy human individuals. Profiling relied on immunoSEQ multiplex PCR, and the TCRdb table lists in-frame clones only, not all of them. The sample contains roughly 2,000,000 clones, around 96% of which appear only once. CD45RO-negative, CCR7-selected cells formed the naive CD8 fraction, which excluded terminally differentiated effector memory CD45RA+ cells. The material sequenced was naive CD8+ T cells sorted from blood. These receptors all stem from a man between 18 and 29 years old in good health.

The rearrangement uses TRBV13 and TRBJ2-7; D remains unclear. Trimming shortened V by 4 bases and J by 0 bases, and 16 bases separated the two germline ends. The germline V gene has CDR1 PRHDT and CDR2 FYEKMQ (reference sequence). The CDR3 totals 16 residues. CDR3 coding DNA: TGTGCCAGCAGCTCCCTCCAGGCGAGGCCCTCCTACGAGCAGTACTTC. It yields the protein CASSSLQARPSYEQYF. Full variable domain (outside the CDR3, taken from reference TRBV13 and TRBJ2-7): AAGVIQSPRHLIKEKRETATLKCYPIPRHDTVYWYQQGPGQDPQFLISFYEKMQSDKGSIPDRFSAQQFSDYHSELNMSSLELGDSALYFCASSSLQARPSYEQYFGPGTRLTVT.

Notes on this clone: Distinct nucleotide sequences in the sample also encode this CDR3. The V call is TRBV11-3, the J call TRBJ2-7, with 7 bases aligning to TRBD1. CDR1 and CDR2 from the germline V gene are SGHNT and YENEEA. The CDR3 is made up of 13 amino acids. The V and J ends lost 5 bases and 3 bases, in that order; junction bases with no gene match: 4. The CDR3, as DNA: TGTGCCAGCAGCATCGGGACAGACTACGAGCAGTACTTC. This gives the protein CASSIGTDYEQYF. The full variable domain, completed using reference TRBV11-3 and TRBJ2-7, is EAGVVQSPRYKIIEKKQPVAFWCNPISGHNTLYWYLQNLGQGPELLIRYENEEAVDDSQLPKDRFSAERLKGVDSTLKIQPAELGDSAVYLCASSIGTDYEQYFGPGTRLTVT.

The CDR3 reads CASSYSGTQQFF. In DNA form, the CDR3 reads TGTGCCAGCAGTTACTCGGGGACCCAGCAGTTCTTC. V is TRBV6-5 and J is TRBJ2-1; D is possibly TRBD1 or TRBD2 (5 bases each). The ends were cut back, 0 bases at V and 11 bases at J, with 8 bases in the middle. Germline V lookup: CDR1 MNHEY, CDR2 SVGAGI. This CDR3 has 12 residues.

This sequence joins TRBV27 and TRBJ1-1; perhaps TRBD1 as D (6 bases). V was shortened by 5 bases and J by 5 bases, with 12 bases between the two germline ends. This CDR3 spans 13 amino acids. CDR1 is MNHEY and CDR2 is SMNVEV in the germline V gene (reference sequence). CDR3 loop: CASSIDRRTEAFF. The CDR3 DNA is TGTGCCAGCAGTATCGACAGGAGGACTGAAGCTTTCTTT.

J is TRBJ2-7 and V is TRBV5-6; TRBD2 aligns across 9 bases. The CDR3 consists of 16 residues. Germline CDR1 is SGHDT and CDR2 is YYEEEE. V was clipped by 4 bases and J by 3 bases; unmatched bases: 11. The CDR3 region has the DNA TGTGCCAGCAGCCTCCCTATGAGCGGGAGGATCTACGAGCAGTACTTC. This sequence encodes CASSLPMSGRIYEQYF. The full variable domain, its missing parts supplied by reference TRBV5-6 and TRBJ2-7, is DAGVTQSPTHLIKTRGQQVTLRCSPKSGHDTVSWYQQALGQGPQFIFQYYEEEERQRGNFPDRFSGHQFPNYSSELNVNALLLGDSALYLCASSLPMSGRIYEQYFGPGTRLTVT.

This clone was recorded once. The chain uses TRBV7-8 and TRBJ2-1; a possible D gene is TRBD1 (6 bases). CDR1 SGHVS and CDR2 FQNEAQ come from the germline V gene. The CDR3 consists of 15 residues. The V end lost 5 bases, the J end lost 6 bases, and 17 bases lay between the germline ends. For the CDR3, the DNA is TGTGCCAGCAGCCCGGTACAGGGAGAGGGCAATGAGCAGTTCTTC. This gives the protein CASSPVQGEGNEQFF.

The chain recombines TRBV7-3 with TRBJ2-1; either TRBD1 or TRBD2 may fit D (5 bases each). The V gene's germline CDR1 is SGHTA and CDR2 FQGTGA. Trimming took 4 bases from V and 3 from J, leaving 7 bases between them. The CDR3 length is 13 residues. In DNA, the CDR3 is TGTGCCAGCAGCTGGGGGATCTACAATGAGCAGTTCTTC. Its translation: CASSWGIYNEQFF.

Of note for this clone: The same CDR3 also results from other DNA sequences found in this sample. This sequence joins TRBV5-1 and TRBJ2-2, with 11 nucleotides matching TRBD2. The CDR3 loop spans 16 amino acids. The V and J ends lost 2 bases and 1 base, in that order; junction bases with no gene match: 1. Germline V CDR1 and CDR2: SGHRS, YFSETQ. The CDR3 loop is CASSFGLAGNTGELFF. The CDR3 nucleotides read TGCGCCAGCAGCTTTGGACTAGCGGGGAACACCGGGGAGCTGTTTTTT.

J is TRBJ2-7 and V is TRBV9, with D perhaps being TRBD1 or TRBD2 (7 bases each). V lost 4 bases, J lost 2 bases, and 13 bases lay in between. This CDR3 has 14 residues. Germline V lookup: CDR1 SGDLS, CDR2 YYNGEE. The CDR3 coding sequence is TGTGCCAGCAGCCAGGGAGGGGGCACCTACGAGCAGTACTTC. Translated: CASSQGGGTYEQYF.